The clone carrying this TCR beta chain was recorded a few times. Its target is not known. Extraction and reverse transcription of RNA yielded cDNA as the sequencing template. Generated by immunoSEQ multiplex PCR, the TCRdb table keeps only in-frame clones and is missing some. Of about 110,000 clones detected, roughly 55% appear once; the ten largest clones hold 20% to 30%. Lesional scalp punch biopsies and peripheral blood were collected from alopecia areata patients. This sample is part of a study of CD8+ T cells in alopecia areata. General study results and limits: Lesional scalp, especially alopecia totalis/universalis, showed higher clonality than normal scalp.

CDR1 and CDR2 (germline): MNHEY, SMNVEV (reference sequence). Unmatched junction bases numbered 5, after V lost 6 bases and J lost 5 bases. The CDR3 spans 13 residues. The sequence came from a human donor with alopecia areata. The rearrangement uses TRBV27 and TRBJ2-7; 9 bases are a match to TRBD1. Sequencing used NKG2D-low CD8+ T cells sorted from blood. CDR3 sequence reads: CASRPGQGNEQYF. The CDR3 DNA reads as TGTGCCAGCAGGCCAGGACAGGGGAACGAGCAGTACTTC.